This paragraph covers one T cell receptor beta chain sequence. This clonotype has at least ten counts. Its antigen remains undetermined. Per-base quality was not reported, and no clone a single base away is much larger than it. V lost 6 bases and J lost 1 base, and the count of bases not matched to a germline gene is 6. Taken from the germline V gene, the CDR1 and CDR2 loops are MNHEY and SVGEGT. The CDR3 holds 15 amino acids from the cysteine to the phenylalanine. The sequence is cut down to CDR3 DNA, 45 bases in frame from base 1. Receptors were amplified or captured by RT-PCR. Data came from an Illumina HiSeq 2500. The public sequencing data were trimmed at Q25 with fastp and processed into clonotypes with MiXCR by TCRdb, which kept only in-frame beta chains. All rows with the same CDR3 protein become a single entry with the most common DNA and genes. The sample includes 500,000 to 600,000 distinct CDR3 sequences, with about 15% observed a single time. The ten top clones hold 11% of the sample.

This sample was taken from a study of response to subunit inactivated influenza vaccine (dated by TCRdb to about 2018). At the level of the whole study: The study used deep quantitative T cell receptor repertoire profiling to track responses to a trivalent subunit inactivated influenza vaccine. The study at large found these results: It was suggested by the authors that each seasonal influenza vaccination may recruit only a limited number of new T cells.

The rearranged chain carries TRBV6-2 or TRBV6-3 and TRBJ2-7, and TRBD2 matches 10 of the central bases. Specimen: PBMCs from blood, collected 11 to 12 days after vaccination. The source of this sequence is a man aged 50-60 years who received an inactivated influenza vaccine. Donor details come from another sample of the same person, matched by shared clones. The sequenced DNA is TGTGCCAGCAGCGAAGGACTAGCGGCATCCTACGAGCAGTACTTC. Its protein reads: CASSEGLAASYEQYF.